This T cell receptor (beta chain) emerged from a study of OX40 agonist ivuxolimab in advanced cancers. The study, taken as a whole, reports: Those patients achieving a partial response at 0.1-3.0 mg/kg showed among the lowest clonal expansion. In a subset of nonresponders, normalized T-cell clonal expansion was also low.

The assay was immunoSEQ multiplex PCR, and TCRdb's table has in-frame clones only and misses some. The profile shows about 30,000 clones, approximately 80% of them singletons. Germline values: CDR1 GTSNPN, CDR2 SVGIG (reference sequence). The CDR3 contains 15 residues. V gave up 3 bases and J gave up 1 base; unmatched junction bases: 9. On this clone: Its antigen remains unidentified.

The chain couples TRBV30 to TRBJ2-7; 7 bases match TRBD1. Source: CD4+ or CD8+ T cells sorted from blood, taken in a trial of the OX40 agonist ivuxolimab. The sequence came from an adult with an advanced solid tumor such as melanoma, head and neck, liver or kidney cancer. DNA of the CDR3: TGTGCCTGGAGAGAGGGACAGCCACCTTCCTACGAGCAGTACTTC. It translates to CAWREGQPPSYEQYF. Complete variable domain (other parts from reference TRBV30 and TRBJ2-7): SQTIHQWPATLVQPVGSPLSLECTVEGTSNPNLYWYRQAAGRGLQLLFYSVGIGQISSEVPQNLSASRPQDRQFILSSKKLLLSDSGFYLCAWREGQPPSYEQYFGPGTRLTVT.